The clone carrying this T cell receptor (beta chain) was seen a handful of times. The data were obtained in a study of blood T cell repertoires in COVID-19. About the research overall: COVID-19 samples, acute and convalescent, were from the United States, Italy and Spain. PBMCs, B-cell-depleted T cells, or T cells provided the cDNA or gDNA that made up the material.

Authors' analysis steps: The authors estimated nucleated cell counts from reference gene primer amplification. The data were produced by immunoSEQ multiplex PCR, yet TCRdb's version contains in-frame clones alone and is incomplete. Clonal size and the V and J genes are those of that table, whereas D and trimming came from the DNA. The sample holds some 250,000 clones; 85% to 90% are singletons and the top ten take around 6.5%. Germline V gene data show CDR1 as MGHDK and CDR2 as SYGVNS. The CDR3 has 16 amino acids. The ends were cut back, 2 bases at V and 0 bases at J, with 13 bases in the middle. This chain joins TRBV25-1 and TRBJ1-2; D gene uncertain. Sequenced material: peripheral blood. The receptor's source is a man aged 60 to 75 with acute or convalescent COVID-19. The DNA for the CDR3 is TGTGCCAGCAGTGAACCAGCCATCGGGTCTAACTATGGCTACACCTTC. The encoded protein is CASSEPAIGSNYGYTF.